This T cell receptor (beta chain) was identified in a study of cytomegalovirus exposure and HLA in healthy donors. PCR employed 60 Vbeta and 13 Jbeta primers. Libraries were prepared by immunoSEQ multiplex PCR; TCRdb keeps only in-frame clonotypes and omits some of them. The sample holds around 98,000 clones, roughly two thirds seen once. This CDR3 has 14 residues. Germline CDR1 SGHTA, CDR2 FQGNSA. Trimming removed 0 bases at V and 6 bases at J, with 10 bases between. The source material was PBMCs. The receptor was derived from a man in his forties or fifties in good health and CMV-seronegative. The chain recombines TRBV7-2 with TRBJ2-3, with D tentatively TRBD1 (6 bases). CDR3 loop: CASSLAFRGDTQYF. CDR3 in DNA: TGTGCCAGCAGCTTAGCTTTCAGGGGTGATACGCAGTATTTT.